The 3 T cell receptor beta chains below were found in one sample sequenced in a study of response to subunit inactivated influenza vaccine. TCRdb re-called the RT-PCR reads with MiXCR, one entry per CDR3 protein. The sample lists hundreds of thousands of distinct CDR3 sequences; 15% to 19% were seen once. Sample: PBMCs from blood, taken approximately 12 days after vaccination. These receptors all come from a man aged 50-59 years who received an inactivated influenza vaccine.

The chain carries TRBV6-1 and TRBJ2-4; 10 nucleotides align to TRBD2. The CDR3 is made up of 19 amino acids. Germline CDR1 reads MNHNS; CDR2 reads SASEGT. The ends lost 3 bases at V and 0 bases at J; junction bases unmatched: 11. The CDR3 loop reads CASSELAGADALAKNIQYF. The CDR3 nucleotides read TGTGCCAGCAGTGAGCTAGCGGGGGCGGATGCCCTAGCCAAAAACATTCAGTACTTC.

CDR3 loop: CSVEFGRAFYNEQFF. The DNA for the CDR3 is TGCAGCGTTGAATTTGGGAGGGCCTTCTACAATGAGCAGTTCTTC. The V and J genes are TRBV29-1 and TRBJ2-1; the match to TRBD2 covers 7 bases. The trim removed 2 bases at V and 3 bases at J, leaving 7 bases unmatched. Germline V lookup: CDR1 SQVTM, CDR2 ANQGSEA. The CDR3 runs to 15 residues.

This clonotype was seen repeatedly, ten times or more. The V call is TRBV15, the J call TRBJ2-7, with TRBD1 identical over 8 bases. J gave up 0 bases and V 6 bases, and 4 bases lay outside the gene matches. The CDR3 extends over 14 amino acids. CDR1 and CDR2 (germline): LNHNV, YYDKDF (reference sequence). The CDR3 sequence: CATSRDRSSYEQYF. In nucleotides, the CDR3 is TGTGCCACCAGTAGGGACAGGAGCTCCTACGAGCAGTACTTC.